Below are 10 T cell receptor beta chains sequenced from a single sample in a study of beta chain features in type 1 diabetes. These receptors have no identified antigens. Study-wide results and caveats: When Type 1 diabetes patients were examined, their TCRB CDR3s proved moderately but significantly shorter in all four CD4+ subsets.

The whole isolated RNA underwent reverse transcription, so sequencing captured expressed TCRB transcripts. Generated by immunoSEQ multiplex PCR, the TCRdb table keeps only in-frame clones and is missing some. This table holds 120,000 to 150,000 clones, roughly an eighth found once. The source material was central memory CD4+ T cells from blood. These receptors originate from a man aged 18 to 35 with type 1 diabetes.

A few counts support this clone. The V call is TRBV7-6, the J call TRBJ2-7; TRBD1 might be the D (6 bases). The CDR3 runs to 16 residues. CDR1 SGHVS and CDR2 FNYEAQ come from the germline V gene. Trimming left V 0 bases short and J 3 bases short, with 15 bases between. CDR3 loop: CASSLARSLGGYEQYF. As DNA, the CDR3 is TGTGCCAGCAGCTTAGCGCGGTCCTTAGGGGGCTACGAGCAGTACTTC.

This chain uses TRBV7-9 with TRBJ2-7; the match to TRBD1 covers 9 bases. V lost 5 bases, J lost 1 base, and 6 bases stayed unmatched. The germline V gene has CDR1 SEHNR and CDR2 FQNEAQ (reference sequence). The CDR3 length is 15 residues. The CDR3 DNA sequence: TGTGCCAGCAGCCGAAGGGACAGGGAATCCTACGAGCAGTACTTC. It yields the protein CASSRRDRESYEQYF.

This clone has only one observation. This chain links TRBV7-6 with TRBJ2-1; D is unresolved. Trimming removed 1 base at V and 4 bases at J, with 5 bases between. Germline loops: CDR1 SGHVS, CDR2 FNYEAQ. This CDR3 has 13 residues. CDR3 amino acids: CASSLVLYNEQFF. CDR3 nucleotide sequence: TGTGCCAGCAGCTTAGTACTTTACAATGAGCAGTTCTTC.

This chain uses TRBV30 with TRBJ1-3; D not resolved. V dropped 4 bases and J dropped 1 base, with 5 bases sitting between them. This CDR3 has 12 amino acids. CDR1 and CDR2 (germline): GTSNPN, SVGIG (reference sequence). The CDR3 bases are TGTGCCTGGAAGTTTTCTGGAAACACCATATATTTT. Its translation: CAWKFSGNTIYF.

This clone was recorded a few times. The chain has TRBV5-1 and TRBJ2-7; D possibly corresponds to TRBD1 (5 bases). The germline gives CDR1 SGHRS, CDR2 YFSETQ. Trimming removed 0 bases at V and 5 bases at J, with 24 bases between. The CDR3 spans 18 residues. The CDR3 spells CASSLEPTGKRRGDEQYF. The DNA for the CDR3 is TGCGCCAGCAGCTTGGAACCTACAGGAAAGAGGAGAGGAGACGAGCAGTACTTC.

The rearrangement links TRBV18 to TRBJ2-5; 7 bases agree with TRBD2. The germline gives CDR1 KGHSH, CDR2 LQKENI. V was pared by 3 bases and J by 4 bases, with 8 bases of the junction left unmatched. This CDR3 is built from 15 residues. Here the CDR3 reads CASSPSGDALETQYF. CDR3 nucleotide sequence: TGTGCCAGCTCACCGAGCGGGGACGCTTTAGAGACCCAGTACTTC.

A few counts support this clone. V and J are TRBV5-1 and TRBJ1-1, with D unresolved. Trimming took off 4 bases at V and 5 bases at J, with 15 bases between the two ends. Germline CDR1 and CDR2: SGHRS and YFSETQ. The CDR3 runs 14 residues. This chain's CDR3 is CASSGQEMRTEAFF. For the CDR3, the DNA is TGCGCCAGCAGCGGCCAGGAGATGAGGACTGAAGCTTTCTTT.

This clone was seen only a few times. Other DNA sequences from this sample encode an identical CDR3 as well. The chain carries TRBV30 and TRBJ1-5; D perhaps matches TRBD1 (6 bases). Germline assignment: CDR1 GTSNPN and CDR2 SVGIG (reference sequence). The V and J ends lost 2 bases and 1 base respectively, with 6 bases between them. The CDR3 loop spans 13 amino acids. CDR3 region: CAWSRGSNQPQHF. The CDR3, as DNA: TGTGCCTGGAGTAGGGGGAGCAATCAGCCCCAGCATTTT.

This chain joins TRBV11-3 and TRBJ2-3, with a tentative D call TRBD1 (5 bases). CDR1 is SGHNT and CDR2 is YENEEA in the germline V gene. Trimming cost V 6 bases and J 3 bases, with 19 bases left between them. The CDR3 is 16 residues long. The CDR3 loop is CASSYPRSRGTDTQYF. Here the CDR3 DNA reads TGTGCCAGCAGTTACCCTAGGAGTAGGGGTACAGATACGCAGTATTTT.

This clone has just a few counts. The chain's CDR3 is CATGTISDTQYF. CDR3 sequence (DNA): TGTGCCACCGGGACTATATCAGATACGCAGTATTTT. The chain recombines TRBV10-3 with TRBJ2-3; 7 positions match TRBD2. The CDR3 consists of 12 residues. V shed 10 bases and J 4 bases; nucleotides not matched to a gene: 5. Per germline, CDR1 ENHRY and CDR2 SYGVKD.